This record concerns one T cell receptor beta chain sequence. No antigen is known for it. One base away there is no much larger clone; base qualities are not given. This sample was taken from a study of blood T cell repertoires in COVID-19 (dated by TCRdb to the early 2020s). Turning to the overall study: Samples from collaborators originated in the United States, Italy and Spain and spanned both the acute and convalescent phases of COVID-19. The prospective study material was composed of cDNA or gDNA derived from T cells, B-cell-depleted T cells, or PBMCs. Subjects who had been exposed to COVID-19, were actively infected with it, or had recovered from it provided the deeply sampled blood TCRbeta repertoires that made up the dataset. A freely available public database, intended as a resource for researchers studying the immune response to SARS-CoV-2, is where the repertoires were released. The samples were drawn from two sources: the first 160 participants of the ongoing ImmuneRACE study, and 950 to 1,500 subjects contributed by 6 global collaborators. Nearly every sample came with metadata listing a de-identified subject ID, COVID-19 status, age in years and sex. Where available, HLA class I and class II types were obtained from metadata supplied by the sample provider rather than from assay-based typing. General findings and caveats noted by the study authors: The amount of clinical and demographic metadata varied by source and participant and was provided uncurated.

Collaborating institutions collected whole blood in K2EDTA tubes following their own protocols. For TCRbeta analysis, collaborators shipped samples as frozen whole blood, isolated PBMCs, or DNA extracted from either of those sample types. The CDR3 spans 14 residues, from the cysteine through the phenylalanine. The DNA shown is the 42-base CDR3, in frame from base 1. TCRbeta CDR3 regions were amplified from genomic DNA using the immunoSEQ Assay, a bias-controlled multiplex PCR. Turning to the authors' computational methods: Nucleated cell counts per sample were estimated from amplification of reference gene primers within the assay. To quantify the absolute abundance of each unique TCRbeta CDR3 rearrangement, sequence reads were collapsed and filtered. For each sample, productive Simpson clonality was calculated by taking the square root of Simpson's diversity index across productive rearrangements. Not all clones reach the TCRdb copy of this immuneACCESS table, which keeps in-frame sequences only. Checked studies attribute under half of the gap to unresolved V genes and leave the rest unexplained. V, J and clone size derive from that table, while D and trimming were established from the DNA sequence. This sample has 150,000 to 200,000 clones in its table, and about 85% of those were observed once. About 2% of the sample is in the top ten clones.

This sequence was found in a man between 65 and 85 years old with active or convalescent COVID-19. Sequences were obtained from peripheral blood. The V gene is TRBV21-1 and the J gene is TRBJ2-1; the table assigns TRBD1, which was not confirmed against the DNA. TRBV21-1 is classified as a pseudogene. The base sequence is TGTGCCAGCATCCATCCCGCAGGGTACAATGAGCAGTTCTTC. The translation is CASIHPAGYNEQFF.